This TCR beta chain was captured in a study of response to subunit inactivated influenza vaccine. TCRdb recomputed calls from the RT-PCR reads with MiXCR, one row per CDR3 protein. This sample carries about 540,000 distinct CDR3 sequences, 20% to 25% of them seen once, and the ten largest clones take about 3%. This CDR3 has 15 residues. Trimming took off 4 bases at V and 2 bases at J, with 16 bases between the two ends. The germline V gene has CDR1 SGHKS and CDR2 YYEKEE (reference sequence). This clonotype has a count of ten or more. This sample was shared with a second study, whose subject was T cells expressing NK-cell markers. That paper notes: Beta-chain TCR cDNA was generated via 5'RACE template switching with UMIs. An anti-gamma-delta TCR antibody was added in several experiments. It restricted sorting to alpha-beta TCR-expressing T cells.

Sequencing was performed on CD4+ T cells sorted from PBMCs, taken 11 to 12 days after vaccination. The chain joins TRBV5-5 to TRBJ2-7; maybe TRBD1 (5 bases). The clonotype was recovered from a man aged 45-65 years who received an inactivated influenza vaccine. This CDR3 is CASSPRAGRPYEQYF. The CDR3 DNA sequence: TGTGCCAGCAGCCCTAGGGCAGGGCGCCCCTACGAGCAGTACTTC. Based on the CDR3 plus reference TRBV5-5 and TRBJ2-7, the full variable domain is DAGVTQSPTHLIKTRGQQVTLRCSPISGHKSVSWYQQVLGQGPQFIFQYYEKEERGRGNFPDRFSARQFPNYSSELNVNALLLGDSALYLCASSPRAGRPYEQYFGPGTRLTVT.